The entry below gives a single TCR beta chain sequence along with its context. The sample comes from a study of STAT5B mutations in CD4+ large granular lymphocyte leukemia. Study background: Among healthy controls, a particular HLA allele went with more CDR3 'QG' motifs.

Germline lookup yields CDR1 SGHDT and CDR2 YYEEEE. This CDR3 comprises 14 residues. V dropped 4 bases and J dropped 2 bases, with 12 bases sitting between them. The assay was run at survey level. As originally analysed: A productive frequency of 2.59 x 10-5 was the lowest detectable. Sequencing used immunoSEQ multiplex PCR; TCRdb keeps in-frame clones, though not all of them. From that table come the V and J calls and clone size; the DNA was used to work out D and trimming. The repertoire holds nearly 20,000 clones, with about 81% as singletons. The specimen sequenced was CD4+ T cells from blood buffy coats. This sequence joins TRBV5-6 and TRBJ1-2; D possibly corresponds to TRBD1 (6 bases). This TCR derives from a human donor in good health. CDR3 in amino acids: CASSPRGINYGYTF. In nucleotides, the CDR3 is TGTGCCAGCAGCCCCAGGGGAATAAACTATGGCTACACCTTC.